This entry describes one T cell receptor (beta chain). RNA in amounts of roughly 0.45 to 1 ug was reverse transcribed with random hexamers. TCRdb analysed the immunoSEQ multiplex PCR reads with MiXCR anew, one entry per CDR3 protein. The sample includes roughly 28,000 distinct CDR3 sequences, around 94% of them seen just once. CDR3 length equals 17 residues. V was cut by 1 base and J by 2 bases, with 15 bases left in between. The germline gives CDR1 SEHNR, CDR2 FQNEAQ (reference sequence). This entry is derived from a study of CD8 T cells in Susac syndrome. The specimen was CD8+ T cells from PBMCs. The sequence came from a human donor in good health. V gene TRBV7-9 combines with J gene TRBJ1-5; D is ambiguous. The CDR3 DNA reads TGTGCCAGCAGCTTAGAGGACGTCCGGCAAGGCAATCAGCCCCAGCATTTT. This encodes CASSLEDVRQGNQPQHF. Supplemented by reference TRBV7-9 and TRBJ1-5, the full variable domain reads DTGVSQNPRHKITKRGQNVTFRCDPISEHNRLYWYRQTLGQGPEFLTYFQNEAQLEKSRLLSDRFSAERPKGSFSTLEIQRTEQGDSAMYLCASSLEDVRQGNQPQHFGDGTRLSIL.